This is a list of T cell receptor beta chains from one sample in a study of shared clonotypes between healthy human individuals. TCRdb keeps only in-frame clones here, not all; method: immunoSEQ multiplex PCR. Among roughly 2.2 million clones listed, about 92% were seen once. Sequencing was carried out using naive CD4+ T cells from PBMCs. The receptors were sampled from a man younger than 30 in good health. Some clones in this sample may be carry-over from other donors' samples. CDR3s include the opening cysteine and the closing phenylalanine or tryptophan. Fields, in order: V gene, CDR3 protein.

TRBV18 CASSPGTANSGANVLTF
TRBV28 CASRSSGGTDTQYF
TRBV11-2 CASSLRRGRVGEKLFF
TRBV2 CASKAEQGGYYEQYF
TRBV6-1 CASSDTRGFF
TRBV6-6 CASSYTTGGVSYGYTF
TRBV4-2 CASTRGLAGSYEQYF
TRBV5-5 CASSPNSDRRYNQPQHF
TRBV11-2 CASTQTRVQAFF
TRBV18 CASSPRTGTGELFF
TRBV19 CASTLRGNTGELFF
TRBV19 CASRLREGNEQYF
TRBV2 CASSETGPSEQFF
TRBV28 CASSLAGGRETQYF
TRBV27 CASSPHPGGQYF
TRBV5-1 CASSSDRMGREQYF
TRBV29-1 CSVARVQETQYF
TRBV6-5 CASSYSMGSYGYTF
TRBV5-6 CASTPGTLANTIYF
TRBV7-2 CASSSTGGGTEAFF
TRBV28 CASDHRNTGELFF
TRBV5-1 CASSYDLGGELFF